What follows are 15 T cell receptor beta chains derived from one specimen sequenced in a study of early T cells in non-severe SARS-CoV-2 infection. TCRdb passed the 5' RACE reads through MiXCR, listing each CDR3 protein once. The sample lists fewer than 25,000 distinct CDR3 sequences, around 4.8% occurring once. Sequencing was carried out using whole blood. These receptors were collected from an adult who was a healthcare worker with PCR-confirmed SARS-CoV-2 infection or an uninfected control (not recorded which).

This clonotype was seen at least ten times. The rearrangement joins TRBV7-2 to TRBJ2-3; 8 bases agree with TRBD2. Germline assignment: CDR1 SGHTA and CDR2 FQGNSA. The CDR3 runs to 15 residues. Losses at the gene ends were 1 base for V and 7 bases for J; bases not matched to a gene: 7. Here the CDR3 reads CASSLEASGRNTQYF. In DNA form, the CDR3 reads TGTGCCAGCAGCTTAGAGGCTAGCGGGCGGAATACGCAGTATTTT.

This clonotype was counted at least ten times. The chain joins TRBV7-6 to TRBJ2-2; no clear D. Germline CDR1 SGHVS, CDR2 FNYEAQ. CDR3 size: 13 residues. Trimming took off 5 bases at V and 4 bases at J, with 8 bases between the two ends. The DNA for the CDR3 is TGTGCCAGCAGCCTACAGACCACCGGGGAGCTGTTTTTT. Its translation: CASSLQTTGELFF.

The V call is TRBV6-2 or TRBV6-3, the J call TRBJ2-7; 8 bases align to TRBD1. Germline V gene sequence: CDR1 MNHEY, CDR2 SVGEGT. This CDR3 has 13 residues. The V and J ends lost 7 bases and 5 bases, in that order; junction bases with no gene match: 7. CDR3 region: CASKGTGFDEQYF. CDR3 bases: TGTGCCAGCAAAGGGACAGGATTCGACGAGCAGTACTTC.

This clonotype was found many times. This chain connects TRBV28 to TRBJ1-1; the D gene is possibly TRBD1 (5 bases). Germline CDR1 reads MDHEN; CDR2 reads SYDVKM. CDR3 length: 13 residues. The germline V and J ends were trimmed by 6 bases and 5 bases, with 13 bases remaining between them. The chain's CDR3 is CASRQGLSTEAFF. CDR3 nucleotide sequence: TGTGCCAGCAGGCAGGGATTGAGTACTGAAGCTTTCTTT.

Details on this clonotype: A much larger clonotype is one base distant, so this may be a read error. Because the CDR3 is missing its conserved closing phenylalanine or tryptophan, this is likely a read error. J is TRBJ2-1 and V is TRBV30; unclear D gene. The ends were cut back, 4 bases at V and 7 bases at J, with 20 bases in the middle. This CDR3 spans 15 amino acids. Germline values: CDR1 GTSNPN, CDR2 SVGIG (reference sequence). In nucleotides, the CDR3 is TGTGCCTGGACTACGCTATTCGGACCCCAAAATGAGCAGTTCTTG. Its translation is CAWTTLFGPQNEQFL.

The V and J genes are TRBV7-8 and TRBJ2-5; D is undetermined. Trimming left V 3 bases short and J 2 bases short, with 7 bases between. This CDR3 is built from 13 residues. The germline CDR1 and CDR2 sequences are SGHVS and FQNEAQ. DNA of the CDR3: TGTGCCAGCAGCTTGTCGGATCAAGAGACCCAGTACTTC. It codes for CASSLSDQETQYF.

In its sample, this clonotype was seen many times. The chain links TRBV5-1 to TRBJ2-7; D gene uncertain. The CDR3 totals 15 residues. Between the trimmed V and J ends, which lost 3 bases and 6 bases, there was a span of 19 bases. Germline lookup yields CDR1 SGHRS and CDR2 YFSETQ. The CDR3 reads CASSSSPGKMSEQYF. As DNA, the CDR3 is TGCGCCAGCAGCTCCTCTCCTGGGAAAATGAGCGAGCAGTACTTC. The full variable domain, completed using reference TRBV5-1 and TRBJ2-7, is KAGVTQTPRYLIKTRGQQVTLSCSPISGHRSVSWYQQTPGQGLQFLFEYFSETQRNKGNFPGRFSGRQFSNSRSEMNVSTLELGDSALYLCASSSSPGKMSEQYFGPGTRLTVT.

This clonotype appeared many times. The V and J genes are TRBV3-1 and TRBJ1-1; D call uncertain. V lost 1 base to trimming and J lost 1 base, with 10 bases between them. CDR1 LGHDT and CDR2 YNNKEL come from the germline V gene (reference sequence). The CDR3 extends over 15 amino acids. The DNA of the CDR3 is TGTGCCAGCAGCCAAGGAGGACGGAGGAACACTGAAGCTTTCTTT. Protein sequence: CASSQGGRRNTEAFF.

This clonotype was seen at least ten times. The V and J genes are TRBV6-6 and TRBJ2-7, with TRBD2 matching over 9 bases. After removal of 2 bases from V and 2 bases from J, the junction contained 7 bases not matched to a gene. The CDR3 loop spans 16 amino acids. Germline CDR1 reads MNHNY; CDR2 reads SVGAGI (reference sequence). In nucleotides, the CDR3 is TGTGCCAGCAGTTACGGTAGCGGGAGATCGACCTACGAGCAGTACTTC. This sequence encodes CASSYGSGRSTYEQYF.

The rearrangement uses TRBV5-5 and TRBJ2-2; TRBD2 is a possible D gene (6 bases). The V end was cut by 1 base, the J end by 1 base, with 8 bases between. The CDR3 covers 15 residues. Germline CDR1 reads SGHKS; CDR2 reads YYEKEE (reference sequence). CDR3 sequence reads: CASSLRLVNTGELFF. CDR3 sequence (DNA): TGTGCCAGCAGCTTGCGACTAGTGAACACCGGGGAGCTGTTTTTT.

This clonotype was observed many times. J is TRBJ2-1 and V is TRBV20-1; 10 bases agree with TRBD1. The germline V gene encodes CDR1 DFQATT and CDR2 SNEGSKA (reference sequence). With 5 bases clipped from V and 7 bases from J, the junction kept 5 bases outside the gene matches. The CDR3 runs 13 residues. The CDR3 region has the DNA TGCAGTGCTCCCGGGACAGGGGAAAATGAGCAGTTCTTC. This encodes CSAPGTGENEQFF.

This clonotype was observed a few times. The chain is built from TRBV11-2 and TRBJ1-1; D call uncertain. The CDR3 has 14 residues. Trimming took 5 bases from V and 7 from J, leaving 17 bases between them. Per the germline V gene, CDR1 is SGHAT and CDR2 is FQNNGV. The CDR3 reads CASSETRARGEAFF. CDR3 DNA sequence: TGTGCCAGCAGCGAGACGCGGGCCCGAGGTGAAGCTTTCTTT.

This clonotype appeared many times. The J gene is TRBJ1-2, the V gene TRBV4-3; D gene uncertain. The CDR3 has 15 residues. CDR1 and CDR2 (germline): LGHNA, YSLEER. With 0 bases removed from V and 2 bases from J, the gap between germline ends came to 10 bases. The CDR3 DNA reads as TGCGCCAGCAGCCAAGATCTGGGAGGGAACTATGGCTACACCTTC. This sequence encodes CASSQDLGGNYGYTF.

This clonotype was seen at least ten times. Written as DNA, the CDR3 is TGTGCCAGTAGCGGGGTAGGTCAGCCCCAGCATTTT. It encodes CASSGVGQPQHF. The chain recombines TRBV19 with TRBJ1-5, with D hard to call. V was clipped by 6 bases and J by 6 bases, with 9 bases between them. This CDR3 region has 12 residues. Germline values: CDR1 LNHDA, CDR2 SQIVND (reference sequence).

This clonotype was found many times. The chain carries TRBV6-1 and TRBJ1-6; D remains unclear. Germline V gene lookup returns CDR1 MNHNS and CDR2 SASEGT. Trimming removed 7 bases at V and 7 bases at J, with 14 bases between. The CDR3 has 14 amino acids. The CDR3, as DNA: TGTGCCAGCAATCCTCTAACGGAGAATTCACCCCTCCACTTT. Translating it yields CASNPLTENSPLHF.